This entry features one T cell receptor beta chain sequence. TCRdb's copy holds only in-frame clones and misses some; the assay was immunoSEQ multiplex PCR. The sample contains around 220,000 clones, more than 80% of which appear only once. These data come from a study of blood T cell repertoires in COVID-19. On the study more broadly: In each case, the material was cDNA or gDNA derived from T cells, B-cell-depleted T cells, or PBMCs.

Germline V gene sequence: CDR1 SGHAT, CDR2 FQNNGV. The CDR3 totals 15 residues. V was pared by 4 bases and J by 4 bases, with 8 bases of the junction left unmatched. This TCR came from a woman of 80 years or more with acute or convalescent COVID-19. Sequencing input: peripheral blood. This rearrangement joins TRBV11-2 to TRBJ2-5; 8 nucleotides line up with TRBD1. The CDR3 nucleotides read TGTGCCAGCAGCTGGGGGACAGGTGGAGGAGAGACCCAGTACTTC. The encoded protein is CASSWGTGGGETQYF.